These 31 T cell receptor beta chains were all obtained from the same sample, sequenced in a study of T-cell memory formation after mild COVID-19 (dated by TCRdb to the early 2020s). The library was obtained by 5' RACE. TCRdb shows the sequencer as Illumina NovaSeq 6000. TCRdb passed the public sequencing reads through fastp at Q25 and MiXCR, retaining productive beta sequences. All rows with the same CDR3 protein become a single entry with the most common DNA and genes. Here the sample has about 140,000 distinct CDR3 sequences; approximately 25% occur a single time. The ten most abundant clones make up around 22% of the sample. Sample: PBMCs or a T cell subset sorted from them (not recorded which). The origin of the receptors is an adult woman who had mild COVID-19 (a few samples of this study predate the infection). The sample titles of this study are shuffled in the database, so cell type and time point are left out; the donor was told from shared clones.

This clonotype came up a few times. The rearrangement links TRBV7-3 to TRBJ2-3; no clear D. The V end was cut by 1 base, the J end by 0 bases, with 8 bases between. Germline CDR1 reads SGHTA; CDR2 reads FQGTGA. The CDR3 has 15 amino acids. CDR3 amino acids: CASSLSGYSTDTQYF. The CDR3 region has the DNA TGTGCCAGCAGCTTAAGCGGCTATAGCACAGATACGCAGTATTTT. Variable domain in full (rest from reference TRBV7-3 and TRBJ2-3): GAGVSQTPSNKVTEKGKYVELRCDPISGHTALYWYRQSLGQGPEFLIYFQGTGAADDSGLPNDRFFAVRPEGSVSTLKIQRTERGDSAVYLCASSLSGYSTDTQYFGPGTRLTVL.

The V call is TRBV5-1, the J call TRBJ2-7, with 9 bases aligning to TRBD1. Germline V gene data show CDR1 as SGHRS and CDR2 as YFSETQ. This CDR3 region has 19 residues. Trimming took 0 bases from V and 4 from J; bases not matched to a gene: 17. CDR3: CASSLALHSGTGPPYEQYF. CDR3 nucleotides: TGCGCCAGCAGCTTGGCCCTCCATTCCGGGACAGGGCCACCTTACGAGCAGTACTTC.

This clonotype was counted a few times. The chain links TRBV4-3 to TRBJ2-7, with 7 bases aligning to TRBD1. Germline V gives CDR1 LGHNA, CDR2 YSLEER. The CDR3 consists of 16 residues. J gave up 2 bases and V 2 bases, and 9 bases lay outside the gene matches. CDR3 sequence reads: CASSQTPGTDTYEQYF. The CDR3, as DNA: TGCGCCAGCAGCCAAACCCCCGGGACAGATACCTACGAGCAGTACTTC.

This clonotype showed up just a few times. The V and J genes are TRBV7-6 and TRBJ1-4; unclear D gene. Germline V lookup: CDR1 SGHVS, CDR2 FNYEAQ. V lost 0 bases to trimming and J lost 5 bases, with 4 bases between them. The CDR3 has 13 amino acids. In nucleotides, the CDR3 is TGTGCCAGCAGCTTAGCGGGGAATGAAAAACTGTTTTTT. Translation gives CASSLAGNEKLFF.

This clonotype showed up just a few times. The CDR3 DNA is TGTGCCAGCATGAGAGGGCTGAACACTGAAGCTTTCTTT. It is translated as CASMRGLNTEAFF. This chain connects TRBV2 to TRBJ1-1; D is ambiguous. CDR1 is SNHLY, CDR2 FYNNEI, per germline. This CDR3 spans 13 amino acids. The ends were cut back, 7 bases at V and 0 bases at J, with 9 bases in the middle.

This clonotype was seen more than once but under ten times. The chain couples TRBV7-6 to TRBJ2-7; the D call may be TRBD1 or TRBD2 (5 bases each). The germline V and J ends were trimmed by 5 bases and 3 bases, with 14 bases remaining between them. The CDR3 has 14 amino acids. CDR1 is SGHVS, CDR2 FNYEAQ, per germline. The CDR3 DNA follows: TGTGCCAGCAGCGAACCCGGGGCAAACTACGAGCAGTACTTC. Amino acids: CASSEPGANYEQYF.

The V call is TRBV4-2, the J call TRBJ2-7; 7 bases agree with TRBD1. V shed 0 bases and J 5 bases; nucleotides not matched to a gene: 7. CDR1 is LGHNA and CDR2 is YNFKEQ in the germline V gene. This CDR3 comprises 15 residues. The chain's CDR3 is CASSQEAGGHDEQYF. The CDR3 DNA sequence: TGTGCCAGCAGCCAAGAAGCAGGGGGACACGACGAGCAGTACTTC.

The V call is TRBV2, the J call TRBJ2-1, with 8 nucleotides matching TRBD2. Germline trimming cut 6 bases from V and 8 bases from J; bases unmatched to any gene: 9. Germline values: CDR1 SNHLY, CDR2 FYNNEI. This CDR3 spans 14 amino acids. The CDR3 here is CASSLSGASHEQFF. The CDR3 bases are TGTGCCAGCAGCCTTAGCGGGGCTAGCCATGAGCAGTTCTTC.

This clonotype has a count of ten or more. The chain uses TRBV11-2 and TRBJ2-3; D not certain. CDR1 is SGHAT, CDR2 FQNNGV, per germline. The CDR3 contains 13 residues. Trimming took 1 base from V and 2 from J, leaving 4 bases between them. CDR3 coding DNA: TGTGCCAGCAGCTTAGCCATCACAGATACGCAGTATTTT. Translation gives CASSLAITDTQYF.

The sample holds a few counts of this clonotype. The chain employs TRBV5-5 and TRBJ1-1; D not resolved. Trimming took off 3 bases at V and 1 base at J, with 7 bases between the two ends. The length of the CDR3 is 13 residues. Per the germline V gene, CDR1 is SGHKS and CDR2 is YYEKEE (reference sequence). CDR3 DNA: TGTGCCAGCAGCTCAGCCCCGAACACTGAAGCTTTCTTT. Protein: CASSSAPNTEAFF.

This chain joins TRBV29-1 and TRBJ1-2; no reliable D call. Germline-derived CDR1 and CDR2 are SQVTM and ANQGSEA. This CDR3 has 12 residues. With 2 bases removed from V and 7 bases from J, the gap between germline ends came to 11 bases. DNA of the CDR3: TGCAGCGTTGAACCTGGGGATGCTGGCTACACCTTC. Its translation is CSVEPGDAGYTF.

The chain links TRBV7-9 to TRBJ2-1; 8 bases agree with TRBD1. The CDR3 has 14 amino acids. Germline CDR1 SEHNR, CDR2 FQNEAQ (reference sequence). Trimming cost V 5 bases and J 8 bases; bases outside gene matches: 8. The CDR3 loop is CASSIDPQGDEQFF. For the CDR3, the DNA is TGTGCCAGCAGCATAGACCCACAGGGGGATGAGCAGTTCTTC.

This chain links TRBV9 with TRBJ1-1; TRBD1 matches 9 bases. Per the germline V gene, CDR1 is SGDLS and CDR2 is YYNGEE. The CDR3 length is 14 residues. V shed 3 bases and J 5 bases; nucleotides not matched to a gene: 5. The CDR3 loop is CASSAQGATTEAFF. The CDR3 nucleotides are TGTGCCAGCAGCGCACAGGGGGCTACTACTGAAGCTTTCTTT.

The rearrangement uses TRBV5-4 and TRBJ2-7; the match to TRBD1 covers 9 bases. CDR1 and CDR2 from the germline V gene are SGHNT and YYREEE (reference sequence). The V and J ends lost 4 bases and 4 bases, in that order; junction bases with no gene match: 9. This CDR3 region has 15 residues. The CDR3: CASSPQTGTGYEQYF. The CDR3 nucleotides read TGTGCCAGCAGCCCACAGACCGGGACAGGGTACGAGCAGTACTTC.

The chain is built from TRBV30 and TRBJ1-1, with TRBD1 as a possible D gene (6 bases). V was pared by 3 bases and J by 7 bases, with 18 bases between. The CDR3 covers 14 residues. Germline CDR1 and CDR2: GTSNPN and SVGIG (reference sequence). CDR3 protein: CAWRSPGGKVEAFF. CDR3 DNA sequence: TGTGCCTGGAGGTCCCCGGGGGGCAAGGTTGAAGCTTTCTTT.

The chain links TRBV24-1 to TRBJ2-3; 12 bases map to TRBD2. V gave up 6 bases and J gave up 5 bases; unmatched junction bases: 5. From germline, CDR1 is KGHDR and CDR2 SFDVKD. This CDR3 is built from 15 residues. The CDR3 sequence is CATSSLAGGEDTQYF. The CDR3 DNA follows: TGTGCCACCAGTAGTCTAGCGGGAGGGGAAGATACGCAGTATTTT.

Only a few counts were recorded for this clonotype. The gene calls are TRBV7-9 and TRBJ2-7; TRBD2 is a possible D gene (5 bases). Trimming took 2 bases from V and 4 from J, leaving 9 bases between them. Per the germline V gene, CDR1 is SEHNR and CDR2 is FQNEAQ (reference sequence). CDR3 length: 13 residues. For the CDR3, the DNA is TGTGCCAGCAGCTTAAGTAGCGAATACGAGCAGTACTTC. This codes for CASSLSSEYEQYF.

This clonotype has more than one count but fewer than ten. The chain has TRBV25-1 and TRBJ1-6; no definite D call. V lost 3 bases, J lost 7 bases, and 7 bases lay in between. This CDR3 spans 13 amino acids. The germline V gene encodes CDR1 MGHDK and CDR2 SYGVNS. The CDR3 DNA follows: TGTGCCAGCAGTGAGGGTGAGAATTCACCCCTCCACTTT. Protein: CASSEGENSPLHF.

This clonotype was observed a few times. The chain is built from TRBV13 and TRBJ2-7; 13 bases are a match to TRBD2. Trimming cost V 3 bases and J 2 bases; bases outside gene matches: 4. CDR1 and CDR2 from the germline V gene are PRHDT and FYEKMQ (reference sequence). This CDR3 comprises 16 residues. CDR3 sequence: CASSLGLAGFTYEQYF. CDR3 sequence (DNA): TGTGCCAGCAGCTTGGGACTAGCGGGGTTCACCTACGAGCAGTACTTC.

The gene calls are TRBV29-1 and TRBJ2-7, with 7 bases identical to TRBD1. V shed 7 bases and J 3 bases; nucleotides not matched to a gene: 3. The length of the CDR3 is 11 residues. CDR1 and CDR2 (germline): SQVTM, ANQGSEA. CDR3 protein: CSAGTDYEQYF. For the CDR3, the DNA is TGCAGCGCGGGGACAGACTACGAGCAGTACTTC.

This clonotype showed up just a few times. The rearrangement uses TRBV6-2 or TRBV6-3 and TRBJ2-7; D is perhaps TRBD1 or TRBD2 (5 bases each). The CDR3 totals 12 residues. Germline V gene sequence: CDR1 MNHEY, CDR2 SVGEGT. Trimming took off 5 bases at V and 6 bases at J, with 11 bases between the two ends. CDR3 amino acids: CASSVGGVEQYF. CDR3 bases: TGTGCCAGCAGTGTTGGGGGTGTCGAGCAGTACTTC.

The V and J genes are TRBV15 and TRBJ1-1; no firm D call. The CDR3 is made up of 16 amino acids. With 1 base removed from V and 8 bases from J, the gap between germline ends came to 20 bases. CDR1 LNHNV and CDR2 YYDKDF come from the germline V gene (reference sequence). The CDR3 DNA reads TGTGCCACCAGCAGAGGTAGAAGGTTAGGGCGGTTGGAAGCTTTCTTT. It codes for CATSRGRRLGRLEAFF.

This clonotype was seen only a few times. This rearrangement joins TRBV23-1 to TRBJ2-3; D is unclear. TRBV23-1 is sorted into the ORF group, with uncertain function. The length of the CDR3 is 16 residues. Trimming shortened V by 0 bases and J by 0 bases, and 10 bases separated the two germline ends. The CDR3, as DNA: TGCGCCAGCAGTCAATCGGCTTATTGGAGCACAGATACGCAGTATTTT. Encoded protein: CASSQSAYWSTDTQYF.

This clonotype showed up just a few times. The chain is built from TRBV7-9 and TRBJ2-2; D is unresolved. Germline CDR1 is SEHNR and CDR2 is FQNEAQ (reference sequence). The CDR3 consists of 12 residues. V shed 0 bases and J shed 10 bases, with 6 bases lying between them. The CDR3 is CASSLASKELFF. The CDR3 coding sequence is TGTGCCAGCAGCTTAGCGTCAAAGGAGCTGTTTTTT.

This clonotype was counted only a few times. The J gene is TRBJ2-7, the V gene TRBV5-1, with D uncertain. V gave up 2 bases and J gave up 7 bases, with 10 bases separating them. The CDR3 covers 12 residues. Germline V gene data show CDR1 as SGHRS and CDR2 as YFSETQ. DNA for the CDR3: TGCGCCAGCAGCTTCCCAGGACCTGAGCAGTACTTC. Encoded protein: CASSFPGPEQYF.

This clonotype has a handful of counts. The rearrangement joins TRBV30 to TRBJ1-1; possible D gene TRBD1, 5 bases. CDR3 length: 13 residues. V gave up 3 bases and J gave up 5 bases, with 13 bases separating them. Germline CDR1 and CDR2: GTSNPN and SVGIG (reference sequence). The CDR3 DNA follows: TGTGCCTGGAGCGTCATGGGGGTAACTGAAGCTTTCTTT. This codes for CAWSVMGVTEAFF.

DNA for the CDR3: TGTGCCACCAGTGATAGACAGGAATACGAGCAGTACTTC. Its protein product is CATSDRQEYEQYF. This chain connects TRBV24-1 to TRBJ2-7; D is possibly TRBD1 (6 bases). This CDR3 spans 13 amino acids. Germline CDR1 KGHDR, CDR2 SFDVKD. The V end was cut by 3 bases, the J end by 4 bases, with 9 bases between.

The chain employs TRBV9 and TRBJ2-5; D not resolved. This CDR3 region has 14 residues. Germline V gene data show CDR1 as SGDLS and CDR2 as YYNGEE. Trimming stripped 3 bases from V and 2 bases from J, with 11 bases between. CDR3 DNA: TGTGCCAGCAGCGACCCAGGATTACAAGAGACCCAGTACTTC. Amino acids: CASSDPGLQETQYF.

V and J are TRBV4-2 and TRBJ2-3; 11 bases align to TRBD2. Germline V gives CDR1 LGHNA, CDR2 YNFKEQ. V shed 3 bases, J shed 3 bases, and the junction held 11 bases outside the gene matches. This CDR3 has 18 amino acids. CDR3 DNA sequence: TGTGCCAGCAGCCAGGGTGCCTTGACTAGCGGGATGACAGATACGCAGTATTTT. Translated, it gives CASSQGALTSGMTDTQYF.

The chain's CDR3 is CASSIGGGHEQYF. CDR3 DNA: TGTGCCAGTAGTATAGGCGGGGGCCACGAGCAGTACTTC. This chain connects TRBV19 to TRBJ2-7; possibly TRBD2 for D (7 bases). The V gene lost 1 base and the J gene lost 5 bases, with 9 bases spanning the gap. CDR1 and CDR2 (germline): LNHDA, SQIVND (reference sequence). The CDR3 totals 13 residues.

This clonotype came up a few times. The chain combines TRBV11-2 with TRBJ2-1, with D maybe TRBD2 (5 bases). CDR3 length: 13 amino acids. The germline V gene has CDR1 SGHAT and CDR2 FQNNGV. Trimming cost V 3 bases and J 7 bases, with 10 bases left between them. CDR3 sequence (DNA): TGTGCCAGCAGCTTGGATCCGGGGAATGAGCAGTTCTTC. Protein product: CASSLDPGNEQFF.